Below, 22 T cell receptor beta chains from the same sample are listed, as sequenced in a study of blood T cell repertoires in COVID-19. Sequenced by immunoSEQ multiplex PCR; TCRdb stores in-frame clones only, minus some. This repertoire shows roughly 150,000 clones, 84% found once; its top ten account for around 6.7%. The sample comprised peripheral blood. The receptors originated from a woman between 45 and 60 years old in a cohort sampled during active or convalescent COVID-19.

The rearrangement joins TRBV18 to TRBJ1-3; D remains ambiguous. Between the trimmed V and J ends, which lost 3 bases and 4 bases, there was a span of 13 bases. Germline assignment: CDR1 KGHSH and CDR2 LQKENI. The CDR3 totals 15 residues. CDR3 amino acids: CASSPQEGGGNTIYF. As DNA, the CDR3 is TGTGCCAGCTCACCCCAGGAGGGCGGAGGAAACACCATATATTTT. The complete variable domain, with remaining parts taken from reference TRBV18 and TRBJ1-3, reads NAGVMQNPRHLVRRRGQEARLRCSPMKGHSHVYWYRQLPEEGLKFMVYLQKENIIDESGMPKERFSAEFPKEGPSILRIQQVVRGDSAAYFCASSPQEGGGNTIYFGEGSWLTVV.

V and J are TRBV30 and TRBJ1-1; 8 nucleotides line up with TRBD1. Trimming removed 2 bases from V and 3 bases from J; junction bases left unmatched: 8. The CDR3 consists of 15 residues. CDR1 and CDR2 from the germline V gene are GTSNPN and SVGIG (reference sequence). CDR3 nucleotides: TGTGCCTGGAGTCCGTCGGACAGGGAGGACACTGAAGCTTTCTTT. Translating gives CAWSPSDREDTEAFF.

The V and J genes are TRBV5-1 and TRBJ2-7, with D tentatively TRBD2 (7 bases). From germline, CDR1 is SGHRS and CDR2 YFSETQ. With 6 bases removed from V and 6 bases from J, the gap between germline ends came to 19 bases. This CDR3 is 14 amino acids long. For the CDR3, the DNA is TGCGCCAGCACCCTATGGGGGGGGCCAGGCGAGCAGTACTTC. Translation gives CASTLWGGPGEQYF.

The rearrangement uses TRBV19 and TRBJ1-1; D is perhaps TRBD1 (6 bases). V was trimmed by 7 bases and J by 1 base, leaving 13 bases between them. There are 14 residues in the CDR3. The germline V gene has CDR1 LNHDA and CDR2 SQIVND (reference sequence). The chain's CDR3 is CASTPGQANTEAFF. As DNA, the CDR3 is TGTGCCAGTACTCCGGGACAAGCGAACACTGAAGCTTTCTTT.

The rearrangement uses TRBV5-6 and TRBJ2-2; 9 bases match TRBD1. Germline V CDR1 and CDR2: SGHDT, YYEEEE. With V trimmed by 3 bases and J by 1 base, 1 base remained unmatched. The CDR3 length is 15 residues. CDR3 protein: CASSWGQGNTGELFF. For the CDR3, the DNA is TGTGCCAGCAGCTGGGGACAGGGGAACACCGGGGAGCTGTTTTTT.

This chain connects TRBV19 to TRBJ1-1; 10 positions agree with TRBD1. The CDR3 has 14 amino acids. Per germline, CDR1 LNHDA and CDR2 SQIVND (reference sequence). V lost 6 bases, J lost 4 bases, and 5 bases stayed unmatched. Here the CDR3 DNA reads TGTGCCAGTAGGACAGGGGGCTCAGGCACTGAAGCTTTCTTT. Protein sequence: CASRTGGSGTEAFF.

The sample holds a few counts of this clone. V is TRBV7-9 and J is TRBJ1-1; D unclear. The CDR3 consists of 12 residues. From germline, CDR1 is SEHNR and CDR2 FQNEAQ (reference sequence). Trimming pared 3 bases from V and 8 bases from J, leaving 10 bases between. Written as DNA, the CDR3 is TGTGCCAGCAGCTTCAGACTGGAAGAAGCTTTCTTT. Amino acid sequence: CASSFRLEEAFF. Using reference TRBV7-9 and TRBJ1-1 for the parts outside the CDR3, the full variable domain is DTGVSQNPRHKITKRGQNVTFRCDPISEHNRLYWYRQTLGQGPEFLTYFQNEAQLEKSRLLSDRFSAERPKGSFSTLEIQRTEQGDSAMYLCASSFRLEEAFFGQGTRLTVV.

The chain has TRBV4-1 and TRBJ2-7; D gene ambiguous. This CDR3 has 13 amino acids. The V gene's germline CDR1 is MGHRA and CDR2 YSYEKL. Trimming left V 1 base short and J 3 bases short, with 7 bases between. The CDR3 is CASSQGRNYEQYF. CDR3 bases: TGCGCCAGCAGCCAAGGGAGAAACTACGAGCAGTACTTC.

The J gene is TRBJ1-5, the V gene TRBV2, with TRBD1 identical over 7 bases. Germline CDR1 is SNHLY and CDR2 is FYNNEI. V trimming: 4 bases; J trimming: 6 bases; junction bases outside the gene matches: 9. This CDR3 is built from 15 residues. CDR3 bases: TGTGCCAGCAGTGTAGGGGGGACAGCTCGTCAGCCCCAGCATTTT. Protein sequence: CASSVGGTARQPQHF.

This chain joins TRBV14 and TRBJ2-3; 8 positions agree with TRBD1. V lost 4 bases and J lost 3; bases outside the gene matches: 6. This CDR3 is 15 amino acids long. Looked up from germline, CDR1 is SGHDN and CDR2 is FVKESK. In DNA form, the CDR3 reads TGTGCCAGCAGCCTATTGGACAGGGCAACAGATACGCAGTATTTT. Translated, it gives CASSLLDRATDTQYF.

This chain uses TRBV19 with TRBJ2-1; D is undetermined. Germline V gene sequence: CDR1 LNHDA, CDR2 SQIVND (reference sequence). V was cut by 8 bases and J by 0 bases, with 8 bases left in between. CDR3 length: 13 amino acids. The CDR3 sequence: CASSRISYNEQFF. The CDR3 bases are TGTGCCAGTTCTAGGATCTCCTACAATGAGCAGTTCTTC.

J is TRBJ2-2 and V is TRBV3-1 (or the pseudogene TRBV3-2); 7 nucleotides align to TRBD1. The CDR3 has 18 amino acids. V shed 4 bases, J shed 6 bases, and the junction held 17 bases outside the gene matches. Looked up from germline, CDR1 is LGHDT and CDR2 is YNNKEL (reference sequence). DNA of the CDR3: TGTGCCAGCAGCCGGACCTACAGAGGGGGCCGGTTTCCCGGGGAGCTGTTTTTT. The encoded protein is CASSRTYRGGRFPGELFF.

The J gene is TRBJ1-2, the V gene TRBV19; 12 nucleotides align to TRBD1. The length of the CDR3 is 16 residues. The germline V gene has CDR1 LNHDA and CDR2 SQIVND (reference sequence). The V segment lost 2 bases and the J segment 7 bases; nucleotides outside the gene matches: 8. This chain's CDR3 is CASSITGTGGILGYTF. CDR3 DNA: TGTGCCAGTAGTATAACGGGGACAGGGGGCATCCTTGGCTACACCTTC.

This chain uses TRBV10-3 with TRBJ1-3, with D perhaps TRBD1 (5 bases). The CDR3 contains 13 residues. The V gene lost 7 bases and the J gene lost 3 bases, with 10 bases spanning the gap. Germline CDR1 reads ENHRY; CDR2 reads SYGVKD. In DNA, the CDR3 is TGTGCCATCAACCAGGGCAGTGGAAACACCATATATTTT. It specifies CAINQGSGNTIYF.

The V gene is TRBV6-1, the J gene TRBJ1-1, with D tentatively TRBD1 (6 bases). The V end was cut by 2 bases, the J end by 1 base, with 11 bases between. This CDR3 comprises 15 residues. Germline CDR1 is MNHNS and CDR2 is SASEGT. The CDR3 DNA follows: TGTGCCAGCAGTGAATCGGGCAGGGGGAACACTGAAGCTTTCTTT. Its protein product is CASSESGRGNTEAFF.

V is TRBV2 and J is TRBJ2-5; D is perhaps TRBD2 (5 bases). V was pared by 8 bases and J by 5 bases, with 15 bases between. CDR3 length: 13 residues. The germline CDR1 and CDR2 sequences are SNHLY and FYNNEI. This CDR3 reads CASHRSGKETQYF. As DNA, the CDR3 is TGTGCCAGCCACCGCTCCGGGAAGGAGACCCAGTACTTC.

J is TRBJ1-1 and V is TRBV19; a possible D gene is TRBD1 (5 bases). The CDR3 has 14 residues. V was cut by 5 bases and J by 1 base, with 11 bases left in between. Germline CDR1 and CDR2: LNHDA and SQIVND (reference sequence). The CDR3 DNA reads TGTGCCAGTAGTCATCAGGGCGAGAACACTGAAGCTTTCTTT. Its translation: CASSHQGENTEAFF.

The J gene is TRBJ1-5, the V gene TRBV21-1; TRBD1 was called by the table and not checked on the DNA. TRBV21-1 is marked as a pseudogene. The CDR3 length is 18 residues. The CDR3 protein is CASSSFQDCAHSNQPQHF. In DNA form, the CDR3 reads TGTGCCAGCAGCAGCTTCCAGGATTGCGCGCATAGCAATCAGCCCCAGCATTTT.

This clone has only one observation. This chain uses TRBV18 with TRBJ2-5, with D possibly being TRBD1 (7 bases). Deletions cut 2 bases from V and 4 bases from J, with 20 bases between. The CDR3 contains 17 residues. Germline values: CDR1 KGHSH, CDR2 LQKENI. As DNA, the CDR3 is TGTGCCAGCTCACCATTGTCCGCCGGAGGGGGCGGAGAGACCCAGTACTTC. It codes for CASSPLSAGGGGETQYF.

This clone was seen just once. The chain couples TRBV3-1 (or the pseudogene TRBV3-2) to TRBJ1-4, with 7 bases lining up with TRBD1. V was clipped by 3 bases and J by 8 bases; unmatched bases: 12. The CDR3 has 16 amino acids. From germline, CDR1 is LGHDT and CDR2 YNNKEL (reference sequence). The CDR3 bases are TGTGCCAGCAGCCAGCCCGGAGGGGGCGTTGAAGAAAAACTGTTTTTT. Translation: CASSQPGGGVEEKLFF.

This clone showed up just once. The chain is built from TRBV7-8 and TRBJ2-7, with D tentatively TRBD2 (7 bases). The ends were cut back, 3 bases at V and 5 bases at J, with 20 bases in the middle. Germline V lookup: CDR1 SGHVS, CDR2 FQNEAQ. The CDR3 loop spans 16 amino acids. CDR3 bases: TGTGCCAGCAGCTTTACAGGCGGGGGCCCCGGCCACGAGCAGTACTTC. This sequence encodes CASSFTGGGPGHEQYF.

The V gene is TRBV11-2, the J gene TRBJ2-1, with D maybe TRBD1 (6 bases). V was clipped by 1 base and J by 3 bases, with 13 bases between them. Germline CDR1 is SGHAT and CDR2 is FQNNGV. The length of the CDR3 is 16 residues. CDR3 in amino acids: CASSLVAGEYYNEQFF. CDR3 in DNA: TGTGCCAGCAGCTTAGTTGCAGGGGAATACTACAATGAGCAGTTCTTC.